This TCR beta chain was sequenced during a study of cytomegalovirus exposure and HLA in healthy donors. Overall study results and limits: Reports state that TCR beta sequences accurately predicted most subjects' HLA-A and HLA-B alleles. With further analysis later on, most CMV-associated TCR beta chains appeared HLA-restricted. Rare TCR sequences predominated, though certain public TCRs were found in many donors. A likely sequencing artifact accounted for one observed cluster of highly shared sequence variants.

Details on this clone: The target antigen is unknown.

PCR employed 60 Vbeta and 13 Jbeta primers. Here immunoSEQ multiplex PCR was the method, and the copy in TCRdb shows in-frame clones only, minus some. The sample lists approximately 120,000 clones, roughly 70% occurring once. Germline CDR1 is LNHNV and CDR2 is YYDKDF (reference sequence). V was cut by 0 bases and J by 6 bases, with 17 bases left in between. CDR3 length equals 16 residues. The clonotype originates from a man aged 30 to 45 in good health and CMV-seronegative. The V and J genes are TRBV15 and TRBJ1-2, with D perhaps matching TRBD1 (5 bases). Material for sequencing was PBMCs. The CDR3 protein is CATSRDRGKGENGYTF. CDR3 nucleotides: TGTGCCACCAGCAGAGATCGGGGGAAAGGGGAAAATGGCTACACCTTC.